The following is a T cell receptor beta chain sequence with its context. This CDR3 spans 13 amino acids. Looked up from germline, CDR1 is SGHTA and CDR2 is FQGNSA. With 3 bases removed from V and 4 bases from J, the gap between germline ends came to 9 bases. These data come from a study of blood T cell repertoires in COVID-19. The repertoire was sequenced with immunoSEQ multiplex PCR; TCRdb's copy has only in-frame clones and lacks some. The data show about 400,000 clones, with around nine tenths seen just once and around 9.3% held by the top ten. Residents of about 25 US areas, aged roughly 18 to 95 years, made up the participants. Two negative PCRs, clearance, or symptom resolution had been documented for recovered Cohort 3 donors.

The rearrangement joins TRBV7-2 to TRBJ1-1; D unclear. The sequencing sample was made of PBMCs or T cells enriched from blood (not recorded which). The TCR originated in a woman in her forties or fifties who had recovered from COVID-19. CDR3 DNA: TGTGCCAGCAGCTTGCTCGGAGGCACTGAAGCTTTCTTT. Protein: CASSLLGGTEAFF. The entire variable domain, with the rest obtained from reference TRBV7-2 and TRBJ1-1, is as follows: GAGVSQSPSNKVTEKGKDVELRCDPISGHTALYWYRQSLGQGLEFLIYFQGNSAPDKSGLPSDRFSAERTGGSVSTLTIQRTQQEDSAVYLCASSLLGGTEAFFGQGTRLTVV.